This T cell receptor beta chain was found in a study of shared clonotypes between healthy human individuals. For the study at large: Aged 18 to 49, the donors were two women and a few men. Broader study findings: Rarefaction showed sorted-subset sequencing was incomplete despite large depth.

About this clone itself: Its antigen is currently unknown.

Several immunoSEQ plates received, in even portions, the genomic DNA of each subset. Clones were read by immunoSEQ multiplex PCR, and TCRdb kept only the in-frame ones, dropping some. The data show around 2.5 million clones, 90% to 95% seen once. J gave up 4 bases and V 3 bases, and 7 bases lay outside the gene matches. This CDR3 comprises 15 residues. Germline-derived CDR1 and CDR2 are LNHNV and YYDKDF (reference sequence). The origin of this receptor is a man between 18 and 29 years old in good health. Some clones in this sample may be carry-over from other donors' samples. The chain joins TRBV15 to TRBJ2-3; 7 nucleotides align to TRBD1. The sample comprised naive CD4+ T cells from PBMCs. Specified subset: CD45RA+ positively selected. The CDR3: CATSSIQGKADTQYF. The CDR3, as DNA: TGTGCCACCAGCAGCATACAGGGGAAAGCAGATACGCAGTATTTT.